Listed below are T cell receptor beta chains from one sample, sequenced in a study of cytomegalovirus exposure and HLA in healthy donors. Assay used: immunoSEQ multiplex PCR; TCRdb lists only in-frame clones, some missing. The repertoire holds some 81,000 clones, with around 70% as singletons. The sequenced material came from PBMCs. The source is a woman aged 40-49 years in good health and CMV-seropositive. The CDR3 runs from the conserved cysteine through the conserved F or W. D genes are given only for firm matches. Expanded clones get a size class; other rows say once, few or many, or leave the size out.

d_call: .; clone_size: few; j_call: TRBJ2-1; v_call: TRBV5-1; cdr3_nt: TGCGCCAGCAGCTTTGGCAGTGACAATGAGCAGTTCTTC; cdr3_aa: CASSFGSDNEQFF
d_call: TRBD1; clone_size: .; j_call: TRBJ1-1; v_call: TRBV5-1; cdr3_nt: TGCGCCAGCAGCAAAGGGACAGGGGGGGTTGAAGCTTTCTTT; cdr3_aa: CASSKGTGGVEAFF
d_call: .; clone_size: once; j_call: TRBJ2-7; v_call: TRBV4-1; cdr3_nt: TGCGCCAGCAGCCAAGAACTCCTATCTAGTGTCCGACTTTCCTACGAGCAGTACTTC; cdr3_aa: CASSQELLSSVRLSYEQYF
d_call: TRBD1; clone_size: .; j_call: TRBJ1-1; v_call: TRBV2; cdr3_nt: TGTGCCAGGGGGACAGCTCATCCGAACACTGAAGCTTTCTTT; cdr3_aa: CARGTAHPNTEAFF
d_call: TRBD1; clone_size: .; j_call: TRBJ1-1; v_call: TRBV7-2; cdr3_nt: TGTGCCAGCAGCCCTCAGGGGGGCACTGAAGCTTTCTTT; cdr3_aa: CASSPQGGTEAFF
d_call: TRBD1; clone_size: few; j_call: TRBJ1-1; v_call: TRBV6-5; cdr3_nt: TGTGCCAGCAGTTCCGGGACAGGGCCCACTGAAGCTTTCTTT; cdr3_aa: CASSSGTGPTEAFF
d_call: TRBD1; clone_size: .; j_call: TRBJ2-1; v_call: TRBV7-2; cdr3_nt: TGTGCCAGCAGCGCTCGGACAGGGAGTTACAATGAGCAGTTCTTC; cdr3_aa: CASSARTGSYNEQFF
d_call: .; clone_size: .; j_call: TRBJ2-4; v_call: TRBV5-4; cdr3_nt: TGTGCCAGCAGTAACAGGGATCTAGCCAAAAACATTCAGTACTTC; cdr3_aa: CASSNRDLAKNIQYF
d_call: TRBD1; clone_size: .; j_call: TRBJ2-7; v_call: TRBV6-1; cdr3_nt: TGTGCCAGCAGTCGACAGGGTGGGGCCTACGAGCAGTACTTC; cdr3_aa: CASSRQGGAYEQYF
d_call: .; clone_size: few; j_call: TRBJ2-5; v_call: TRBV5-6; cdr3_nt: TGTGCCAGCAGCTTGGGGACAAAAGAGACCCAGTACTTC; cdr3_aa: CASSLGTKETQYF
d_call: TRBD1; clone_size: few; j_call: TRBJ2-2; v_call: TRBV19; cdr3_nt: TGTGCCAGTAAGGTCGGGACAGTCACCGGGGAGCTGTTTTTT; cdr3_aa: CASKVGTVTGELFF
d_call: .; clone_size: .; j_call: TRBJ1-4; v_call: TRBV4-2; cdr3_nt: TGTGCCAGCAGCCAACTAGGTGAAAAACTGTTTTTT; cdr3_aa: CASSQLGEKLFF
d_call: .; clone_size: .; j_call: TRBJ2-2; v_call: TRBV5-1; cdr3_nt: TGCGCCAGCAGCTTGTCGCAGGGCTCGAACACCGGGGAGCTGTTTTTT; cdr3_aa: CASSLSQGSNTGELFF
d_call: .; clone_size: .; j_call: TRBJ2-2; v_call: TRBV30; cdr3_nt: TGTGCCTGGAGCCAGACGGGGAACACCGGGGAGCTGTTTTTT; cdr3_aa: CAWSQTGNTGELFF
d_call: .; clone_size: .; j_call: TRBJ1-1; v_call: TRBV18; cdr3_nt: TGTGCCAGCTCACCTAATACAGAGAACACTGAAGCTTTCTTT; cdr3_aa: CASSPNTENTEAFF
d_call: .; clone_size: .; j_call: TRBJ2-7; v_call: TRBV6-5; cdr3_nt: TGTGCCAGCAGTTACCTCGACGGGTACGAGCAGTACTTC; cdr3_aa: CASSYLDGYEQYF
d_call: TRBD1; clone_size: .; j_call: TRBJ2-1; v_call: TRBV28; cdr3_nt: TGTGCCAGCAGTTTACTCGGACAGGGGATAACCAATGAGCAGTTCTTC; cdr3_aa: CASSLLGQGITNEQFF
d_call: .; clone_size: .; j_call: TRBJ1-1; v_call: TRBV2; cdr3_nt: TGTGCCAGCAGACAACAGGGCTATGAAGCTTTCTTT; cdr3_aa: CASRQQGYEAFF
d_call: .; clone_size: .; j_call: TRBJ1-2; v_call: TRBV7-9; cdr3_nt: TGTGCCAGCAGTCCCGAGGCTAACTATGGCTACACCTTC; cdr3_aa: CASSPEANYGYTF
d_call: .; clone_size: .; j_call: TRBJ1-1; v_call: TRBV5-1; cdr3_nt: TGCGCCAGCAGTGAGAGGGCCACTGAAGCTTTCTTT; cdr3_aa: CASSERATEAFF
d_call: .; clone_size: once; j_call: TRBJ1-6; v_call: TRBV4-2; cdr3_nt: TGTGCCAGCAGCCAAGAGAAGGCAGGTAATTCACCCCTCCACTTT; cdr3_aa: CASSQEKAGNSPLHF
d_call: .; clone_size: .; j_call: TRBJ1-5; v_call: TRBV27; cdr3_nt: TGTGCCAGCAGTTTAGGGGGGAGCAGAACCTTCAATCAGCCCCAGCATTTT; cdr3_aa: CASSLGGSRTFNQPQHF
d_call: TRBD1; clone_size: .; j_call: TRBJ1-5; v_call: TRBV6-5; cdr3_nt: TGTGCCAGCAGTTTGGACAGGGCAAATAGCAATCAGCCCCAGCATTTT; cdr3_aa: CASSLDRANSNQPQHF
d_call: TRBD2; clone_size: few; j_call: TRBJ2-3; v_call: TRBV10-3; cdr3_nt: TGTGCCATCAAGGCGCTAGCGGGGGGGCCGGAGACAGATACGCAGTATTTT; cdr3_aa: CAIKALAGGPETDTQYF
d_call: .; clone_size: .; j_call: TRBJ1-1; v_call: TRBV5-8; cdr3_nt: TGTGCCAGCAGCTTGGGGCTTAGCACTAGTTCTGAAGCTTTCTTT; cdr3_aa: CASSLGLSTSSEAFF
d_call: .; clone_size: .; j_call: TRBJ2-2; v_call: TRBV5-6; cdr3_nt: TGTGCCAGCAGCTTGAAAATTAGTTACGGGGAGCTGTTTTTT; cdr3_aa: CASSLKISYGELFF
d_call: TRBD2; clone_size: .; j_call: TRBJ2-5; v_call: TRBV7-8; cdr3_nt: TGTGCCAGCAGCCCCCCCTACGGGCTAGCGGGAGGGCAAGAGACCCAGTACTTC; cdr3_aa: CASSPPYGLAGGQETQYF
d_call: TRBD1; clone_size: .; j_call: TRBJ2-2; v_call: TRBV5-4; cdr3_nt: TGTGCCAGCAGCCCTGACAGGGTGAACACCGGGGAGCTGTTTTTT; cdr3_aa: CASSPDRVNTGELFF
d_call: TRBD1; clone_size: .; j_call: TRBJ1-1; v_call: TRBV29-1; cdr3_nt: TGCAGCGTTGTGGGGACAGAGAGTGGGAACACTGAAGCTTTCTTT; cdr3_aa: CSVVGTESGNTEAFF
d_call: TRBD2; clone_size: once; j_call: TRBJ2-6; v_call: TRBV5-6; cdr3_nt: TGTGCCAGCAGTCCTACTAGCGGGAGTTATTCTGGGGCCAACGTCCTGACTTTC; cdr3_aa: CASSPTSGSYSGANVLTF
d_call: TRBD1; clone_size: .; j_call: TRBJ1-1; v_call: TRBV7-2; cdr3_nt: TGTGCCAGCAACTACCTAACCGGGACAGGGGCTGAAGCTTTCTTT; cdr3_aa: CASNYLTGTGAEAFF
d_call: TRBD1; clone_size: .; j_call: TRBJ1-2; v_call: TRBV15; cdr3_nt: TGTGCCACCAGTCAGCTAGGGGGCAGGGGCGATGACTACACCTTC; cdr3_aa: CATSQLGGRGDDYTF
d_call: .; clone_size: .; j_call: TRBJ2-2; v_call: TRBV7-9; cdr3_nt: TGTGCCAGCAGCTTCCGTGCAGGATCGGACACCGGGGAGCTGTTTTTT; cdr3_aa: CASSFRAGSDTGELFF
d_call: .; clone_size: .; j_call: TRBJ2-5; v_call: TRBV5-1; cdr3_nt: TGCACCAGCAGCCCAGGACAATTCGGAGAGACCCAGTACTTC; cdr3_aa: CTSSPGQFGETQYF
d_call: TRBD1; clone_size: .; j_call: TRBJ2-7; v_call: TRBV19; cdr3_nt: TGTGCCAGTAGTCCAGACAGGGGTACAGCGTACGAGCAGTACTTC; cdr3_aa: CASSPDRGTAYEQYF
d_call: .; clone_size: .; j_call: TRBJ1-3; v_call: TRBV5-1; cdr3_nt: TGCGCCAGCAGCCCCACAGCTGGCTCTGGAAACACCATATATTTT; cdr3_aa: CASSPTAGSGNTIYF
d_call: .; clone_size: .; j_call: TRBJ1-1; v_call: TRBV5-5; cdr3_nt: TGTGCCAGCGGCACTCGGGACATTATGAACACTGAAGCTTTCTTT; cdr3_aa: CASGTRDIMNTEAFF
d_call: TRBD1; clone_size: .; j_call: TRBJ2-5; v_call: TRBV5-4; cdr3_nt: TGTGCCAGCAGCTTCAGGGGGCGTGAGACCCAGTACTTC; cdr3_aa: CASSFRGRETQYF
d_call: TRBD2; clone_size: .; j_call: TRBJ2-3; v_call: TRBV6-1; cdr3_nt: TGTGCCAGCAGTGAGACTAGCGGCACAGATACGCAGTATTTT; cdr3_aa: CASSETSGTDTQYF
d_call: TRBD1; clone_size: .; j_call: TRBJ2-2; v_call: TRBV30; cdr3_nt: TGTGCCGGGGGACAGAGAAACACCGGGGAGCTGTTTTTT; cdr3_aa: CAGGQRNTGELFF
d_call: TRBD2; clone_size: .; j_call: TRBJ2-7; v_call: TRBV10-1; cdr3_nt: TGCGCCAGCAGTGCGGGGACTAGCGGGACCGAGCAGTACTTC; cdr3_aa: CASSAGTSGTEQYF
d_call: .; clone_size: .; j_call: TRBJ1-3; v_call: TRBV5-6; cdr3_nt: TGTGCCAGCAGCCAGTCCATGCTTGGAAACACCATATATTTT; cdr3_aa: CASSQSMLGNTIYF
d_call: TRBD1; clone_size: .; j_call: TRBJ1-6; v_call: TRBV5-8; cdr3_nt: TGTGCCAGCAGCTTGGAAGGGGGCTACGGTTCACCCCTCCACTTT; cdr3_aa: CASSLEGGYGSPLHF
d_call: .; clone_size: .; j_call: TRBJ2-6; v_call: TRBV5-6; cdr3_nt: TGTGCCAGCAGCCCTACGTATGGGGCCAACGTCCTGACTTTC; cdr3_aa: CASSPTYGANVLTF
d_call: .; clone_size: .; j_call: TRBJ2-5; v_call: TRBV28; cdr3_nt: TGTGCCAGCAGCCACTCCCCCGAGGGGACCCAGTACTTC; cdr3_aa: CASSHSPEGTQYF
d_call: .; clone_size: .; j_call: TRBJ2-5; v_call: TRBV5-1; cdr3_nt: TGCGCCAGCAGCCCGGTGGGCATGGAGACCCAGTACTTC; cdr3_aa: CASSPVGMETQYF
d_call: TRBD2; clone_size: .; j_call: TRBJ2-5; v_call: TRBV7-2; cdr3_nt: TGTGCCAGCAGCATTGGGACTAGCGGGGAGACCCAGTACTTC; cdr3_aa: CASSIGTSGETQYF
d_call: TRBD1; clone_size: once; j_call: TRBJ2-2; v_call: TRBV10-2; cdr3_nt: TGCGCCAGCAGGGGGACAGGAGCGAACACCGGGGAGCTGTTTTTT; cdr3_aa: CASRGTGANTGELFF